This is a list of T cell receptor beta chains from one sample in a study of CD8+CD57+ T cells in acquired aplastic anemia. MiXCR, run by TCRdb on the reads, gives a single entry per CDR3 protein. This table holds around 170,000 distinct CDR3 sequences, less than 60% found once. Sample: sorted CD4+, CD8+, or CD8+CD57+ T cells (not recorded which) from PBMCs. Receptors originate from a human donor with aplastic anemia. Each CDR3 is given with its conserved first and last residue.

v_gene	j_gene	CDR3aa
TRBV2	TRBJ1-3	CASSLGDSNGNTIYF
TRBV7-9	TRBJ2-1	CASSPTYNEQFF
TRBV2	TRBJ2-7	CASSDRQASYEQYF
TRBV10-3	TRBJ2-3	CATGAIGTSKSTQYF
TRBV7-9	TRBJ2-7	CASSFSDRVNEQYF
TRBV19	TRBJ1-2	CASSIENSWGYTF
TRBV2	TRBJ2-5	CASSAPEKETQYF
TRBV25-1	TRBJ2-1	CASSARDPSGSTNEQFF
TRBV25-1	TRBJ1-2	CASSERWDGTGYGYTF
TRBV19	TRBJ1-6	CASSTGQGVRSPLHF
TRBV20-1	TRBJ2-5	CSARDLARGQETQYF
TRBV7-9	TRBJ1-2	CASSLGDRGFYTF
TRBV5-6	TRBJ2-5	CASSLARSGAKETQYF
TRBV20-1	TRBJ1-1	CSAKEGSHTEAFF
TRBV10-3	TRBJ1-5	CASSSNPDRGGGNQPQHF
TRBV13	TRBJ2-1	CASSLMAYNEQFF
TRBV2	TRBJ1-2	CASTHIIGQGGFNYGYTF
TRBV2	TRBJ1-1	CASSEKARGWDTEAFF
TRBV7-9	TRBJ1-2	CASSPLDGYTF
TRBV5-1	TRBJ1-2	CASRDRGMNYGYTF
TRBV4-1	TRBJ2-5	CASSQDYIRETQYF
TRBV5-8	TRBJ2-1	CASKGRDSGYNEQFF
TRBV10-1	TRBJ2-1	CATLAGGWNEQFF
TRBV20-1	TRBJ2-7	CSATGGGEQYF
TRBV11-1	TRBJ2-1	CASSFRGRVDEQFF
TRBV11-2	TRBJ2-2	CASSSSGGGAGELFF
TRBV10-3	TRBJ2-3	CASTHGAGAPDTQYF
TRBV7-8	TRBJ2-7	CASSSREYSHEQYF
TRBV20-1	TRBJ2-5	CSARGQTRRGNQETQYF
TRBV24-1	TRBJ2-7	CASSDSPPGGYYEQYF
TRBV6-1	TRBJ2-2	CASLRGLAYGSGELFF
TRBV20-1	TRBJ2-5	CSAKNRLDRPLLLQETQYF
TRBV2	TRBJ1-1	CASSGRGRGNTEAFF
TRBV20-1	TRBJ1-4	CSASYTGGVNEKLFF
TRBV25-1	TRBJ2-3	CASSEFTGTGDGADTQYF
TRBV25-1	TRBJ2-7	CASSHERTVNEQYF
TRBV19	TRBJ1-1	CATRVLSTGYTEAFF
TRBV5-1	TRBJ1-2	CASSLARVDGYTF
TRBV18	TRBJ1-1	CASSPRDRGTNTEAFF
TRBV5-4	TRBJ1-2	CASSVGTQEQKTF
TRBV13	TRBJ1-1	CASSPTATYTEAFF
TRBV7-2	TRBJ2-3	CASSLDGRGGTDTQYF
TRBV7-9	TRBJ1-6	CASSAFGGQNSPLHF
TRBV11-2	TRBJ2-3	CASTFLASDRTDTQYF
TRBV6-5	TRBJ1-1	CASSYGPARNTEAFF
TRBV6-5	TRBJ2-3	CASSSDHPTDTQYF
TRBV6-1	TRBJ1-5	CASSDNRGTNQPQHF
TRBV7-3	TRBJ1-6	CASSSGANSPLHF
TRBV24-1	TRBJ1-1	CATSEAGGETEAFF
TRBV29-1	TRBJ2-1	CSVLSGIQYEQFF
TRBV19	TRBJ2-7	CASSILPGQGAYEQYF
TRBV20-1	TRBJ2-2	CSAREWSSGSAGELFF
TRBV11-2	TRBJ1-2	CASSSRQGMGYGYTF
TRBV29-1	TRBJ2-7	CSVAPSSYEQYF
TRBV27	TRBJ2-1	CASSLSTGPIPYNEQFF
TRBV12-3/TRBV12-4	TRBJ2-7	CASSPTTGKGEQYF
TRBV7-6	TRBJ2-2	CASSLANRVDTGELFF
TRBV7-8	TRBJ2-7	CASRDQGFPYEQYF
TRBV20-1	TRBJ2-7	CSARPDRGYEQYF